Listed below are T cell receptor beta chains from one sample, sequenced in a study of regulatory T cells in long-lasting Graves disease. TCRdb re-derived calls from the multiplex PCR reads in MiXCR, one entry per CDR3 protein. The sample has hundreds of thousands of distinct CDR3 sequences; around 21% are singletons. The sample was peripheral blood mononuclear cells (PBMCs), taken when the disease was refractory, from a patient treated with antithyroid drugs. The receptors here all came from a female donor with Graves disease. Each CDR3 is given with its conserved first and last residue. The D gene is left open where the match is weak. Clone size is not always given. Where it is, it says once, few, many or a class for expanded clones.

cdr3_aa,cdr3_nt,d_call,v_call,j_call,clone_size
CASSTSGRDEQYF,TGTGCCAGCAGCACCTCAGGGCGCGACGAGCAGTACTTC,NA,TRBV7-3,TRBJ2-7,many
CSARGHEDGSIYEQYF,TGCAGTGCGCGGGGGCACGAGGACGGGTCGATCTACGAGCAGTACTTC,NA,TRBV20-1,TRBJ2-7,many
CAWSPGRDTEAFF,TGTGCCTGGAGTCCTGGGAGGGACACTGAAGCTTTCTTT,NA,TRBV30,TRBJ1-1,few
CASSYTGAVGELFF,TGTGCCAGCAGCTACACAGGGGCGGTCGGGGAGCTGTTTTTT,TRBD1,TRBV7-9,TRBJ2-2,NA
CASREAVLGTEAFF,TGTGCCAGCAGAGAGGCAGTCTTAGGGACTGAAGCTTTCTTT,NA,TRBV2,TRBJ1-1,few
CSARDGIREAQYF,TGCAGTGCTCGGGACGGAATAAGAGAGGCCCAGTACTTC,NA,TRBV20-1,TRBJ2-5,many
CASSPPDNEQFF,TGTGCCAGCAGCCCACCCGACAATGAGCAGTTCTTC,NA,TRBV7-9,TRBJ2-1,NA
CASSLRTLSYEQYF,TGTGCCAGCAGCCTCCGGACCCTTTCCTACGAGCAGTACTTC,NA,TRBV11-1,TRBJ2-7,few
CSARGVGLIYEQYF,TGCAGTGCTAGAGGAGTGGGACTCATCTACGAGCAGTACTTC,NA,TRBV20-1,TRBJ2-7,NA
CSVEWRERSYEQYF,TGCAGCGTTGAGTGGCGGGAGAGATCCTACGAGCAGTACTTC,TRBD2,TRBV29-1,TRBJ2-7,few
CASGPRRVTEAFF,TGTGCCAGCGGACCCCGGAGGGTCACTGAAGCTTTCTTT,NA,TRBV6-1,TRBJ1-1,many
CASSLRVGVEAFF,TGCGCCAGCAGCCTCCGTGTCGGGGTTGAAGCTTTCTTT,NA,TRBV4-1,TRBJ1-1,few
CASSVTSGSTTGELFF,TGTGCCAGTAGTGTCACTAGCGGGAGTACCACCGGGGAGCTGTTTTTT,TRBD2,TRBV19,TRBJ2-2,NA
CAWSSGVAYDYTF,TGTGCCTGGAGTTCAGGTGTGGCCTATGACTACACCTTC,NA,TRBV30,TRBJ1-2,few
CASSLSSEQYF,TGTGCCAGCAGCTTAAGTAGCGAGCAGTACTTC,NA,TRBV2,TRBJ2-7,many
CASSVGLAITSGQYF,TGTGCCAGCAGCGTGGGACTAGCGATTACCTCGGGGCAGTACTTC,TRBD2,TRBV7-2,TRBJ2-7,NA
CSVEVGGGVNTEAFF,TGCAGCGTTGAAGTCGGAGGGGGCGTGAACACTGAAGCTTTCTTT,TRBD1,TRBV29-1,TRBJ1-1,NA
CASSLWGLNTEAFF,TGTGCCAGCAGTTTATGGGGGCTGAACACTGAAGCTTTCTTT,NA,TRBV12-3/TRBV12-4,TRBJ1-1,many
CSVIGSEQFF,TGCAGCGTTATTGGTAGTGAGCAGTTCTTC,NA,TRBV29-1,TRBJ2-1,once
CASSGGGSGETQYF,TGTGCCAGCAGCGGAGGCGGGAGTGGGGAGACCCAGTACTTC,TRBD2,TRBV9,TRBJ2-5,many
CASSPRTSGLPGSSYNEQFF,TGTGCCAGCAGCCCCAGGACTAGCGGATTACCCGGAAGCTCCTACAATGAGCAGTTCTTC,TRBD2,TRBV7-2,TRBJ2-1,few
CASSRAPDQTQYF,TGTGCCAGCAGTCGGGCTCCAGACCAGACCCAGTACTTC,NA,TRBV25-1,TRBJ2-5,few
CASSHNRGWQPQHF,TGTGCCAGCAGCCACAACAGGGGTTGGCAGCCCCAGCATTTT,TRBD1,TRBV5-8,TRBJ1-5,many
CAWSRGFGLEQYF,TGTGCCTGGAGTAGGGGCTTCGGCCTTGAGCAGTACTTC,NA,TRBV30,TRBJ2-7,few
CASSSPGETGELFF,TGTGCCAGCAGCTCCCCTGGGGAAACCGGGGAGCTGTTTTTT,NA,TRBV7-3,TRBJ2-2,NA
CASSGGSLVRNQPQHF,TGTGCCAGCAGTGGGGGCAGCCTGGTTCGCAATCAGCCCCAGCATTTT,NA,TRBV28,TRBJ1-5,many
CASTLGGMSYGQYF,TGTGCCAGCACCCTGGGAGGGATGTCCTACGGGCAGTACTTC,TRBD2,TRBV12-3/TRBV12-4,TRBJ2-7,NA
CASSWGGRGNEQYF,TGTGCCAGCAGTTGGGGTGGCAGGGGGAACGAGCAGTACTTC,TRBD1,TRBV27,TRBJ2-7,many
CASSLSSGRVSDTQYF,TGTGCCAGCAGCTTATCTAGCGGGAGGGTGTCAGATACGCAGTATTTT,TRBD2,TRBV5-8,TRBJ2-3,once
CSARVPPEGANSPLHF,TGCAGTGCTAGAGTCCCCCCGGAGGGGGCTAATTCACCCCTCCACTTT,TRBD1,TRBV20-1,TRBJ1-6,few
CANSSLDEQYF,TGTGCCAACAGTTCCCTGGACGAGCAGTACTTC,NA,TRBV28,TRBJ2-7,many
CASSQESSGVRQETQYF,TGTGCCAGCAGCCAAGAGTCTAGCGGAGTTCGCCAAGAGACCCAGTACTTC,TRBD2,TRBV3-1,TRBJ2-5,many
CASSDGTGYNSPLHF,TGTGCCAGCAGCGACGGGACAGGCTATAATTCACCCCTCCACTTT,TRBD1,TRBV13,TRBJ1-6,NA
CASSQDQGNGYTF,TGCGCCAGCAGCCAAGATCAGGGTAATGGCTACACCTTC,NA,TRBV4-1,TRBJ1-2,few
CASSSTGSPVPGANVLTF,TGTGCCAGCAGTTCAACAGGGTCCCCAGTCCCTGGGGCCAACGTCCTGACTTTC,NA,TRBV27,TRBJ2-6,NA
CASSFLLGGYGYTF,TGTGCCAGCAGTTTCTTACTAGGGGGCTATGGCTACACCTTC,NA,TRBV28,TRBJ1-2,many
CASSPTNTGELFF,TGTGCCAGCAGCCCAACGAACACCGGGGAGCTGTTTTTT,NA,TRBV12-3/TRBV12-4,TRBJ2-2,many
CASSQEGSQPQHF,TGTGCCAGCAGCCAAGAGGGGAGTCAGCCCCAGCATTTT,NA,TRBV3-1,TRBJ1-5,many
CASTIRTSGSGNEQFF,TGTGCCAGCACTATAAGGACTAGCGGGAGTGGTAATGAGCAGTTCTTC,TRBD2,TRBV12-3/TRBV12-4,TRBJ2-1,few
CASSLWDGAGAAGELFF,TGTGCCAGCAGTTTATGGGACGGGGCAGGGGCGGCCGGGGAGCTGTTTTTT,NA,TRBV28,TRBJ2-2,NA